This record concerns one T cell receptor (beta chain) sequence. No antigen is known for it. The input lacks base qualities; no much larger clone sits a single base away. The CDR3 numbers 15 residues from cysteine through phenylalanine. Only the CDR3 portion is preserved as DNA: 45 bases, with reading frame beginning at the first base. The germline V gene (reference sequence) gives CDR1 as LNHDA and CDR2 as SQIVND. Between the V and J ends, shortened by 7 bases and 7 bases respectively, the junction contains 20 bases. Library method: the immunoSEQ multiplex PCR assay. Processing in the source paper ran as follows. A statistical classification framework was built for diagnosing cytomegalovirus status from the catalog of TCR beta chain sequences. TCRdb took this table from immuneACCESS and kept in-frame rearrangements with V and J called. Such tables lack part of the clones; where checked against another copy, unresolved V genes explain under half of the gap, and the rest is unexplained. V and J calls and clone size are given by that table; D and trimming were obtained from the DNA. Across this sample there are roughly 200,000 clones, with about 86% seen only once. Clones ranked in the top ten supply approximately 3% of the sample.

This sample stems from a study of cytomegalovirus exposure and HLA in healthy donors (TCRdb year 2017). Regarding the research as a whole: According to a later analysis, the roughly 130 validation repertoires were produced on the same platform as the roughly 600 repertoires of the first cohort. The study aimed to test whether signatures of past pathogen exposure could be identified by cataloging public T cell receptors. Besides the first cohort of some 670 subjects, a separate validation cohort made up of 120 different subjects was used. High-throughput TCR immunosequencing, statistical association of individual TCRs with disease status, and machine learning were combined to predict cytomegalovirus infection status. On the study overall, not on this receptor specifically: A later analysis found that TCRs clustered in the first cohort also tended to co-occur in the approximately 120 validation repertoires, with just under 95% of cluster scores above 0. A total of about 180 TCR beta chains were listed by the study as associated with cytomegalovirus. The classifier was reported to diagnose cytomegalovirus status with high specificity and sensitivity in both the original cohort and the validation cohort. The validation cohort had no HLA typing available for a later analysis, so co-occurrence within that cohort was assessed over all 120 or so repertoires. Most TCR sequences were observed very rarely across donors, whereas some public TCRs were present in many individuals. According to the authors, the approach could potentially be generalized to other disease states and immunological phenotypes. In vitro tests confirmed that a few of the cytomegalovirus-associated TCR beta chains recognize cytomegalovirus antigens.

The donors belonged to the validation cohort of about 110 subjects, which was separate from the approximately 610-subject first cohort. The source of this sequence is a woman in her late teens or twenties in good health and CMV-seropositive. The sequencing sample was made of PBMCs. This chain is built from TRBV19 and TRBJ1-5; TRBD1 might be the D gene, on 6 matching bases. The DNA sequence is TGTGCCAGTACCCTCAAAGGGGGGGCGTGGCAGCCCCAGCATTTT. Translation gives CASTLKGGAWQPQHF.